This is a list of T cell receptor beta chains from one sample in a study of T cell repertoires in cytomegalovirus infection. TCRdb re-called the reads through MiXCR, storing one row per CDR3 protein. This table has about a million distinct CDR3 sequences, about a third appearing once. These TCRs' antigens remain unknown. Material: cultured CD8+ T cells from PBMCs, obtained from culture after CMV antigen stimulation. All receptors derive from a human donor in good health (CMV status not recorded). Some clones in this sample may be carry-over from other donors' samples. Both conserved end residues are part of each CDR3. A D gene is named only where the DNA matches it firmly. Not all rows give a size; the values are once, few, many and, for expanded clones, a class.

j_gene	abundance	d_gene	v_gene	CDR3aa	CDR3nt
TRBJ2-1	-	-	TRBV19	CASSMGPNYNEQFF	TGTGCCAGTAGTATGGGCCCAAACTACAATGAGCAGTTCTTC
TRBJ1-1	-	-	TRBV28	CASGPTGNTEAFF	TGTGCCAGCGGCCCAACAGGGAACACTGAAGCTTTCTTT
TRBJ2-1	few	-	TRBV5-4	CASSLVPGDYNEQFF	TGTGCCAGCAGCTTGGTTCCGGGGGATTACAATGAGCAGTTCTTC
TRBJ1-6	many	TRBD1	TRBV7-9	CASSPAGGHSPLHF	TGTGCCAGCAGCCCCGCAGGGGGGCATTCACCCCTCCACTTT
TRBJ1-5	-	-	TRBV19	CATNDRSYGNQPQHF	TGTGCCACCAACGACCGGTCCTATGGGAATCAGCCCCAGCATTTT
TRBJ2-1	-	TRBD2	TRBV6-6	CASSYREALDREQFF	TGTGCCAGCAGTTACCGGGAGGCCCTGGATAGGGAGCAGTTCTTC
TRBJ2-5	many	-	TRBV7-2	CASSLTRGRETQYF	TGTGCCAGCAGCCTTACACGGGGCAGGGAGACCCAGTACTTC
TRBJ2-1	-	-	TRBV6-8	CASSYLRQWDRPGNEQFF	TGTGCCAGCAGTTACCTTAGGCAGTGGGACCGCCCCGGCAATGAGCAGTTCTTC
TRBJ1-5	-	-	TRBV10-3	CAISEGGQAQHF	TGTGCCATCAGTGAGGGTGGTCAGGCCCAGCATTTT
TRBJ1-5	-	TRBD1	TRBV4-3	CASSQEDRQNQPQHF	TGCGCCAGCAGCCAAGAGGACAGGCAGAATCAGCCCCAGCATTTT
TRBJ2-3	-	TRBD2	TRBV6-1	CASSSAGLSDTQYF	TGTGCCAGCAGTTCAGCGGGGTTGTCAGATACGCAGTATTTT
TRBJ2-2	-	-	TRBV28	CASTQGRAGYTGELFF	TGTGCCAGCACTCAGGGGAGGGCAGGCTACACCGGGGAGCTGTTTTTT
TRBJ2-2	once	TRBD2	TRBV27	CASSFRRLAANTGELFF	TGTGCCAGCAGTTTCCGAAGACTAGCGGCGAACACCGGGGAGCTGTTTTTT
TRBJ2-1	-	-	TRBV19	CASSIGEGQPYNEQFF	TGTGCCAGTAGTATAGGAGAAGGACAGCCCTACAATGAGCAGTTCTTC
TRBJ2-3	-	TRBD2	TRBV7-9	CGSSGGDRTDTQYF	TGTGGTAGTTCCGGGGGGGATCGCACAGATACGCAGTATTTT
TRBJ2-5	many	-	TRBV7-3	CASSQRAPRPGETQYF	TGTGCCAGCAGCCAAAGGGCTCCCCGGCCGGGGGAGACCCAGTACTTC
TRBJ1-3	few	-	TRBV4-2	CASSQARGRNTIYF	TGTGCCAGCAGCCAAGCCAGGGGCCGGAACACCATATATTTT
TRBJ1-4	-	TRBD1	TRBV7-6	CASSPRQGTTNEKLFF	TGTGCCAGCAGCCCCCGACAGGGAACAACTAATGAAAAACTGTTTTTT
TRBJ1-6	once	-	TRBV27	CASRPGLSNSPLHF	TGTGCCAGCAGACCGGGACTTTCCAATTCACCCCTCCACTTT
TRBJ2-2	many	-	TRBV15	CATSRRQDTGELFF	TGTGCCACCAGCCGCCGACAGGACACCGGGGAGCTGTTTTTT
TRBJ1-5	-	-	TRBV6-1	CATLVDSYSNQPQHF	TGTGCCACCCTCGTTGACAGCTATAGCAATCAGCCCCAGCATTTT
TRBJ2-3	-	-	TRBV5-6	CASSVLRGRSTDTQYF	TGTGCCAGCAGCGTCCTGCGGGGACGGAGCACAGATACGCAGTATTTT
TRBJ1-5	few	-	TRBV6-6	CASIPRGLYSNQPQHF	TGTGCCAGCATCCCCCGGGGGCTTTATAGCAATCAGCCCCAGCATTTT
TRBJ2-5	many	TRBD2	TRBV7-9	CASSGLAEETQYF	TGTGCCAGCAGTGGACTAGCGGAAGAGACCCAGTACTTC
TRBJ2-5	-	TRBD1	TRBV27	CASTGTGVETQYF	TGTGCCAGCACCGGGACAGGGGTAGAGACCCAGTACTTC
TRBJ1-2	-	-	TRBV9	CASSVVGGSRIYGYTF	TGTGCCAGCAGCGTAGTAGGCGGCAGCCGCATTTATGGCTACACCTTC